This T cell receptor (beta chain) appears in the sequencing data of a study of T-cell memory formation after mild COVID-19. Study-level background: Clusters were largely donor specific.

The CDR3 extends over 13 amino acids. Germline CDR1 and CDR2: LNHNV and YYDKDF (reference sequence). The V and J ends lost 0 bases and 2 bases respectively, with 3 bases between them. With constant-segment primers, 5'RACE yielded cDNA libraries of TCR alpha and TCR beta that carried sample barcodes and UMIs. One entry per CDR3 protein, called by TCRdb with MiXCR from the 5' RACE reads. The data contain roughly 400,000 distinct CDR3 sequences, roughly 17% of them singletons. With regard to this clonotype: Its target is unknown.

Whole-study results and caveats: The pre-infection memory compartment contained some responding clones, suggesting cross-reactive memory joined. The study found balanced CD4/CD8 in clones contracting day 15 to 85 and a CD4+ lean in later expanders.

V is TRBV15 and J is TRBJ2-3; no clear D. The TCR was taken from a young man who had mild COVID-19 (a few samples of this study predate the infection). Cell type and time point are not known. The source material was PBMCs or a T cell subset sorted from them (not recorded which). This CDR3 reads CATSRDDTDTQYF. CDR3 DNA: TGTGCCACCAGCAGAGATGACACAGATACGCAGTATTTT.